A selection of T cell receptor beta chains follows, all from one sample in a study of technical replicates of blood from a handful of donors. Some clones are missing from TCRdb's copy, which holds only in-frame ones; the method was immunoSEQ multiplex PCR. The data show 55,000 to 80,000 clones, 95% to 98% seen once. Sequencing used T cells isolated from PBMCs. The receptors shown here come from a human donor in good health. Each CDR3 is given without its conserved first and last residue. Fields, in order: CDR3 protein, D gene, V gene, J gene. D genes are given only for firm matches.

ASSPRDRVGGELF	TRBD1	TRBV11-3	TRBJ2-2
ASSLVQGGTEAF	TRBD1	TRBV7-6	TRBJ1-1
ASSTGLAGGGHEQY	TRBD2	TRBV9	TRBJ2-7
ASSLRRYATGSSGANVLT	NA	TRBV5-4	TRBJ2-6
ASTPSQGTSAYEQY	TRBD2	TRBV5-4	TRBJ2-7
ASSWDRGQGGTEAF	TRBD1	TRBV27	TRBJ1-1
ASSDTGENYGYT	TRBD1	TRBV6-6	TRBJ1-2
ASSLDGQPNYGYT	NA	TRBV5-1	TRBJ1-2
ASSFGGWGDTGELF	TRBD2	TRBV27	TRBJ2-2
ASSPETSGRPRFYEQY	TRBD2	TRBV5-1	TRBJ2-7
ANTIRLAGYNEQF	TRBD2	TRBV27	TRBJ2-1
ASSLWRDRGRISYEQY	TRBD1	TRBV5-4	TRBJ2-7
ASSLGRGLRSDTQY	TRBD2	TRBV11-2	TRBJ2-3
ASSLAPGTEPYDEY	TRBD1	TRBV5-1	TRBJ2-7
ASSAIQGYNEQF	NA	TRBV11-2	TRBJ2-1
ASSLAGDYNEQF	TRBD2	TRBV27	TRBJ2-1
ASSIGTVEAF	TRBD1	TRBV19	TRBJ1-1
ATSRALASAGYSNQPQH	NA	TRBV15	TRBJ1-5
ASSWTGAGGYT	TRBD1	TRBV7-9	TRBJ1-2
ASTSQGLAQYTQY	TRBD2	TRBV7-9	TRBJ2-3
ASSPRRASGGEETQY	TRBD2	TRBV9	TRBJ2-5
ASSGGRAGAF	NA	TRBV6-1	TRBJ1-1
ASSIKVDSEAF	NA	TRBV18	TRBJ1-1
ASSDVHPGEQF	NA	TRBV2	TRBJ2-1
ASSGGDSGRPEETQY	TRBD2	TRBV6-1	TRBJ2-5
ASSLFGENTEAF	NA	TRBV6-1	TRBJ1-1
ASSGRMDRLNSGYT	TRBD1	TRBV4-2	TRBJ1-2
ASSLTGTPNYGYT	NA	TRBV4-1	TRBJ1-2
SVANTAEKLF	NA	TRBV29-1	TRBJ1-4
ASSLGQGYNEQF	TRBD1	TRBV5-4	TRBJ2-1
ASSPNGGSGSYEQY	NA	TRBV18	TRBJ2-7
ASSLAREGYT	NA	TRBV5-1	TRBJ1-2
ASRGMTGAGNQPQH	TRBD1	TRBV10-2	TRBJ1-5